The rows below give T cell receptor beta chains drawn from one sample of a study of Ad26.COV2.S vaccination and SARS-CoV-2 variants. Generated by immunoSEQ multiplex PCR, the TCRdb table keeps only in-frame clones and is missing some. The data show under 250,000 clones, roughly 89% seen once. The source material was peripheral blood, sampled in a trial of Ad26.COV2.S vaccine versus placebo. The origin of the receptors is a person between 18 and 59 years old who received the Ad26.COV2.S COVID-19 vaccine or a placebo. Both conserved end residues are part of each CDR3. The D gene is left open where the match is weak. Some rows mark clone size as missing; the rest say once, few, many or name a class of expanded clone.

TGTGCCAGCAGTCCAGACAGGCCCTATGGCTACACCTTC	CASSPDRPYGYTF	.	TRBJ1-2	.	TRBV12-3/TRBV12-4
TGTGCCAGTAGTATAGTACCCTTTAGCGGAGCCCCCTCCTACAATGAGCAGTTCTTC	CASSIVPFSGAPSYNEQFF	.	TRBJ2-1	.	TRBV19
TGTGCCAGCAGCTTGGGCAGTACCTACGAGCAGTACTTC	CASSLGSTYEQYF	few	TRBJ2-7	.	TRBV5-5
TGTGCCAGCAGTTACTCGAGAGGGGGCGACTATGGCTACACCTTC	CASSYSRGGDYGYTF	.	TRBJ1-2	TRBD1	TRBV6-5
TGTGCCAGTAGTGTTACAGGGGCGGGGAATGAGCAGTTCTTC	CASSVTGAGNEQFF	.	TRBJ2-1	.	TRBV19
TGTGCCAGCGAGGGGAGATCGAACACCGGGGAGCTGTTTTTT	CASEGRSNTGELFF	.	TRBJ2-2	.	TRBV9
TGTGCCAGCAGCAAAGGAAGGGGACAGGGGGCTTTTCACACCGGGGAGCTGTTTTTT	CASSKGRGQGAFHTGELFF	.	TRBJ2-2	.	TRBV21-1
TGTGCCTGGGGGCGATTGAACACTGAAGCTTTCTTT	CAWGRLNTEAFF	.	TRBJ1-1	.	TRBV30
TGTGCCAGCAGCTCTGACCGGGACAGGAAGTATAAGGCAGATACGCAGTATTTT	CASSSDRDRKYKADTQYF	.	TRBJ2-3	TRBD1	TRBV11-3
TGTGCTAGTGTCGCCGGGACAGGGAACACTGAAGCTTTCTTT	CASVAGTGNTEAFF	once	TRBJ1-1	TRBD1	TRBV12-5
TGTGCCAGCGGACAGGGGAGGCAGCAGCCCCAGCATTTT	CASGQGRQQPQHF	.	TRBJ1-5	TRBD1	TRBV7-2
TGTGCCAGCAGTGAATCCCAGGGCCCGTACAATGAGCAGTTCTTC	CASSESQGPYNEQFF	once	TRBJ2-1	.	TRBV25-1
TGTGCCAGCAGCCACTACAATGAGCAGTTCTTC	CASSHYNEQFF	few	TRBJ2-1	.	TRBV3-1/TRBV3-2
TGTGCCAGTAGTACTGGGACTAGCGGGGGGATAGATACGCAGTATTTT	CASSTGTSGGIDTQYF	.	TRBJ2-3	TRBD2	TRBV19
TGTGCCAGCAGTTATACCCGGGAGACCCAGTACTTC	CASSYTRETQYF	.	TRBJ2-5	.	TRBV6-1
TGTGCCAGTGCGGACAGCTCCTATAATTCACCCCTCCACTTT	CASADSSYNSPLHF	.	TRBJ1-6	.	TRBV19
TGTGCCATCAGTGGACAGGGGGCGAAAGCTTTCTTT	CAISGQGAKAFF	.	TRBJ1-1	TRBD1	TRBV10-3
TGTGCCAGCAGCCAAGATAGGGGCAGCTCTGGAAACACCATATATTTT	CASSQDRGSSGNTIYF	.	TRBJ1-3	.	TRBV3-1/TRBV3-2
TGTGCCAGCAGCCGACACCGATCAGGGTACTCTAACTATGGCTACACCTTC	CASSRHRSGYSNYGYTF	.	TRBJ1-2	.	TRBV5-6
TGTGCCAGCAACAATCCGGGACAGGCTTTCAACGAGCAGTACTTC	CASNNPGQAFNEQYF	.	TRBJ2-7	TRBD1	TRBV7-9